This T cell receptor beta chain was profiled in a study of blood T cell repertoires in COVID-19. About the research overall: From the United States, Italy and Spain came samples of acute and convalescent COVID-19. Nucleic acid was either cDNA or gDNA, and it came from T cells, B-cell-depleted T cells, or PBMCs.

Patients in Seattle were enrolled during active infection, then followed longitudinally. Original handling: For nucleated cells, counts were estimated from reference gene primer amplification. Profiled with immunoSEQ multiplex PCR; TCRdb holds only in-frame clones, not every one. D and trimming come from the DNA, and the V and J calls and clone size come from that table. The data contain 250,000 to 300,000 clones, around nine tenths of them singletons. V lost 5 bases and J 8 bases, leaving 21 bases between the germline ends. The CDR3 contains 15 residues. Germline V CDR1 and CDR2: SEHNR, FQNEAQ (reference sequence).

V and J are TRBV7-9 and TRBJ1-2, with D possibly matching TRBD1 (5 bases). The sequenced sample was peripheral blood. This TCR was recovered from a woman under 40 with COVID-19, enrolled during active disease. The CDR3 DNA reads TGTGCCAGCAGCACGTCTGGGGTGGGGAACAGGGGCTACACCTTC. The encoded protein is CASSTSGVGNRGYTF.